This TCR beta chain appears in the sequencing data of a study of human T cells and chemical hapten exposure. Study results and caveats: Expanded TCRs made up significantly more big CDR3 similarity clusters than controls did.

With respect to this clonotype: What it recognizes is unknown.

Time point: pre-sensitization, week 0. The treatment is: therapeutic diphenylcyclopropenone sensitization with weekly scalp DPC. This CDR3 contains 16 residues. V was pared by 6 bases and J by 5 bases, with 11 bases of the junction left unmatched. Per germline, CDR1 LNHDA and CDR2 SQIVND (reference sequence). TCRdb reprocessed the RACE reads via MiXCR and lists one record per CDR3 protein. Of some 70,000 distinct CDR3 sequences in the sample, roughly 9.8% were seen once. This TCR derives from a woman in her forties or fifties with alopecia areata. Some clones in this sample may be carry-over from other donors' samples. The chain links TRBV19 to TRBJ2-1; 9 bases agree with TRBD1. This specimen was whole blood, taken in connection with sensitization to the hapten diphenylcyclopropenone (DPC). The CDR3 protein is CASRPIDRGDNNEQFF. Written as DNA, the CDR3 is TGTGCCAGTAGACCGATAGACAGGGGGGATAACAATGAGCAGTTCTTC.